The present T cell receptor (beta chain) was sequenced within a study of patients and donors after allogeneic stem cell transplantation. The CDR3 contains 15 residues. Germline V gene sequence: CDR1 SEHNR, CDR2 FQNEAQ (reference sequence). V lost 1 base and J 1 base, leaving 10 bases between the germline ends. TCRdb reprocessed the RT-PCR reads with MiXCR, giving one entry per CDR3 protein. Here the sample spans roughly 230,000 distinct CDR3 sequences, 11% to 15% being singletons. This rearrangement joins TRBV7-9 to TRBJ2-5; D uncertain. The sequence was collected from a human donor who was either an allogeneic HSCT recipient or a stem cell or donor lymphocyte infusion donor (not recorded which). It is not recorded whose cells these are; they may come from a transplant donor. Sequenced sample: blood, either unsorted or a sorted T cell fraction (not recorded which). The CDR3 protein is CASSLVEVLQETQYF. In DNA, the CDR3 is TGTGCCAGCAGCTTAGTGGAAGTCCTCCAAGAGACCCAGTACTTC.